This entry concerns a single TCR beta chain. The antigen remains undetermined. PCR involved 60 Vbeta and 13 Jbeta primers. Sequencing was performed with immunoSEQ multiplex PCR; in TCRdb, only in-frame clones are kept and a portion is missing. In total, the table holds around 50,000 clones. This entry is derived from a study of cytomegalovirus exposure and HLA in healthy donors. Study-level findings and limits: The study recorded over 150 TCR beta chains that were cytomegalovirus-associated. Per a prior analysis, the majority of TCR beta V segments were productive roughly 90% or roughly 30% of the time. Versus the roughly 700-donor mean, an Asian-associated ancestry cluster reportedly showed fewer N-insertions in a later analysis. In a later analysis, the majority of CMV-associated beta chains seemingly showed HLA restriction.

Germline CDR1 reads MNHNS; CDR2 reads SASEGT. CDR3 length: 15 residues. V was clipped by 7 bases and J by 4 bases; unmatched bases: 11. The TCR was taken from a female donor in good health and CMV-seronegative. This rearrangement joins TRBV6-1 to TRBJ1-2; TRBD1 aligns across 8 bases. Sequenced input: PBMCs. CDR3 coding DNA: TGTGCCAGCAAAGGACAGGGCGAATGGACCTATGGCTACACCTTC. Its translation: CASKGQGEWTYGYTF.